This is a list of T cell receptor beta chains from one sample in a study of T cells in Graves' hyperthyroidism and ophthalmopathy. TCRdb reprocessed the multiplex PCR reads via MiXCR and lists one record per CDR3 protein. The sample holds approximately 480,000 distinct CDR3 sequences, less than 25% seen once. Sequenced: blood. These receptors all stem from a man between 18 and 35 years old with Graves' hyperthyroidism. Both conserved end residues are part of each CDR3. A D gene is named only where the DNA matches it firmly. Clone size appears in some rows only: once, few, many, or a class for an expanded clone.

d_call cdr3_length clone_size j_call v_call cdr3_aa cdr3_nt
. 16 . TRBJ1-3 TRBV3-1 CASSQERGDSGNTIYF TGTGCCAGCAGCCAAGAACGGGGAGACTCTGGAAACACCATATATTTT
. 14 many TRBJ2-7 TRBV7-8 CASSLPAPIGEQYF TGTGCCAGCAGCTTACCCGCCCCCATTGGCGAGCAGTACTTC
. 17 few TRBJ1-5 TRBV2 CASSESWGRGGHQPQHF TGTGCCAGCAGTGAAAGTTGGGGGCGCGGGGGTCATCAGCCCCAGCATTTT
TRBD2 17 . TRBJ2-2 TRBV9 CASSVALGGSNTGELFF TGTGCCAGCAGCGTAGCCCTGGGGGGGTCGAACACCGGGGAGCTGTTTTTT
. 14 . TRBJ1-5 TRBV27 CASSLSSGNQPQHF TGTGCCAGCAGTTTATCGAGCGGGAATCAGCCCCAGCATTTT
. 14 many TRBJ2-2 TRBV6-1 CASSEQWGAGELFF TGTGCCAGCAGTGAACAGTGGGGAGCCGGGGAGCTGTTTTTT
. 13 few TRBJ2-5 TRBV18 CASSPQAEETQYF TGTGCCAGCTCACCCCAGGCGGAAGAGACCCAGTACTTC
. 11 . TRBJ1-2 TRBV30 CAWSARPGYTF TGTGCCTGGAGTGCCCGACCGGGCTACACCTTC
. 13 many TRBJ1-2 TRBV5-6 CASSGLRVYGYTF TGTGCCAGCAGCGGCCTGCGGGTTTATGGCTACACCTTC
TRBD1 15 many TRBJ2-7 TRBV5-1 CASSSGTGDWYEQYF TGCGCCAGCAGCTCCGGGACAGGGGATTGGTACGAGCAGTACTTC
. 14 . TRBJ2-7 TRBV4-1 CASSQARGSYEQYF TGCGCCAGCAGCCAAGCAAGGGGATCCTACGAGCAGTACTTC
. 16 many TRBJ2-7 TRBV6-5 CASSLVSRRGVYEQYF TGTGCCAGCAGTTTGGTTAGTAGGAGGGGAGTTTACGAGCAGTACTTC
. 15 many TRBJ1-5 TRBV19 CASSPSVGGNQPQHF TGTGCCAGTAGCCCCTCGGTGGGTGGCAATCAGCCCCAGCATTTT
TRBD2 15 many TRBJ2-5 TRBV6-1 CASSVTGTSQETQYF TGTGCCAGCAGTGTAACCGGGACTAGTCAAGAGACCCAGTACTTC
. 15 many TRBJ1-1 TRBV19 CASSIGQPQNTEAFF TGTGCCAGTAGTATAGGACAGCCTCAGAACACTGAAGCTTTCTTT
TRBD1 15 few TRBJ1-1 TRBV11-2 CASSSGRGLNTEAFF TGTGCCAGCAGTAGCGGCAGGGGGCTGAACACTGAAGCTTTCTTT
. 15 . TRBJ1-5 TRBV12-3/TRBV12-4 CASSLGGAGDQPQHF TGTGCCAGCAGTTTAGGCGGGGCCGGAGATCAGCCCCAGCATTTT
TRBD1 14 few TRBJ2-7 TRBV4-1 CASSQQGAGYEQYF TGCGCCAGCAGCCAACAGGGGGCAGGTTACGAGCAGTACTTC
. 13 many TRBJ1-1 TRBV6-1 CASSEVGLTEAFF TGTGCCAGCAGTGAAGTCGGGTTGACTGAAGCTTTCTTT
. 17 many TRBJ1-1 TRBV12-3/TRBV12-4 CASSIQRGFGGLTEAFF TGTGCCAGCAGCATACAAAGGGGTTTTGGGGGGCTTACTGAAGCTTTCTTT
. 15 many TRBJ1-1 TRBV10-3 CAISEWAGWPTEAFF TGTGCCATCAGTGAGTGGGCGGGTTGGCCCACTGAAGCTTTCTTT
. 13 few TRBJ1-1 TRBV4-1 CASSQEASIQAFF TGCGCCAGCAGCCAAGAGGCCTCTATCCAAGCTTTCTTT
TRBD1 14 many TRBJ1-1 TRBV6-1 CASSERQGFTEAFF TGTGCCAGCAGCGAACGACAGGGCTTCACTGAAGCTTTCTTT
. 14 many TRBJ1-1 TRBV7-8 CASSLGQGIAEAFF TGTGCCAGCAGCTTGGGGCAAGGGATCGCTGAAGCTTTCTTT
. 15 . TRBJ1-2 TRBV12-3/TRBV12-4 CASSLEGHKNYGYTF TGTGCCAGCAGTTTAGAGGGACATAAGAACTATGGCTACACCTTC
. 13 many TRBJ1-2 TRBV6-2/TRBV6-3 CASRKDGPHGYTF TGTGCCAGCAGAAAGGACGGACCCCATGGCTACACCTTC
. 14 many TRBJ1-1 TRBV4-1 CASTPMVGVGEAFF TGCGCCAGCACCCCTATGGTGGGGGTAGGTGAAGCTTTCTTT
. 14 . TRBJ2-5 TRBV11-2 CASSLRAEKESQYF TGTGCCAGCAGCTTAAGGGCCGAAAAAGAGTCCCAGTACTTC
. 15 . TRBJ1-6 TRBV12-3/TRBV12-4 CASSLQDRRNSPLHF TGTGCCAGCAGTCTACAAGACAGGAGAAATTCACCCCTCCACTTT
. 15 few TRBJ1-3 TRBV5-1 CASSLWGEYGNTIYF TGCGCCAGCAGCTTGTGGGGAGAGTATGGAAACACCATATATTTT
TRBD2 14 . TRBJ2-5 TRBV9 CASSVASGEESQYF TGTGCCAGCAGCGTGGCTAGCGGGGAGGAGTCCCAGTACTTC
TRBD1 14 few TRBJ1-2 TRBV12-3/TRBV12-4 CASRKGQGAYGYTF TGTGCCAGCAGAAAGGGACAGGGGGCATATGGCTACACCTTC
. 14 . TRBJ1-5 TRBV24-1 CATSDYWSGQPQHF TGTGCCACCAGTGATTATTGGAGTGGACAGCCCCAGCATTTT
. 14 . TRBJ2-7 TRBV4-1 CASSGDGGPYEQYF TGCGCCAGCAGCGGGGACGGGGGCCCCTACGAGCAGTACTTC
. 13 many TRBJ1-2 TRBV19 CASSLSRRYGYTF TGTGCCAGTAGTTTGTCCAGGCGCTATGGCTACACCTTC
. 14 many TRBJ2-5 TRBV28 CASSLLRGGETQYF TGTGCCAGCAGTTTATTGAGGGGCGGGGAGACCCAGTACTTC
. 16 . TRBJ2-6 TRBV3-1 CASSQEGYSGANVLTF TGTGCCAGCAGCCAAGAAGGATACTCTGGGGCCAACGTCCTGACTTTC
. 18 . TRBJ2-2 TRBV10-3 CAISESEFTRGRTGELFF TGTGCCATCAGTGAGTCTGAATTCACTCGGGGCCGTACGGGGGAGCTGTTTTTT
TRBD1 16 . TRBJ2-6 TRBV2 CASSGDRGTGANVLTF TGTGCCAGCAGTGGGGACAGGGGGACTGGGGCCAACGTCCTGACTTTC
TRBD1 16 many TRBJ2-5 TRBV6-1 CASSEGGQLLQETQYF TGTGCCAGCAGTGAAGGGGGACAGCTCCTACAAGAGACCCAGTACTTC
. 12 . TRBJ1-2 TRBV6-1 CTTGQLNYGYTF TGTACGACGGGACAACTAAACTATGGCTACACCTTC